Below, 22 T cell receptor beta chains from the same sample are listed, as sequenced in a study of CD8 T cells in Susac syndrome. An amount of RNA that ranged from roughly 0.45 to 1 ug was reverse transcribed with random hexamers. TCRdb used MiXCR to reprocess the immunoSEQ multiplex PCR reads, holding one entry per CDR3 protein. The sample lists 100,000 or so distinct CDR3 sequences; over 90% were seen once. The specimen sequenced was CD4+ T cells from PBMCs. All receptors come from a human donor in good health.

This chain uses TRBV29-1 with TRBJ2-3; D is unclear. CDR3 length: 14 amino acids. Trimming pared 3 bases from V and 2 bases from J, leaving 12 bases between. CDR1 is SQVTM and CDR2 is ANQGSEA in the germline V gene. Here the CDR3 DNA reads TGCAGCGTTGAGCAGTACACGTACACAGATACGCAGTATTTT. As protein: CSVEQYTYTDTQYF.

The V and J genes are TRBV2 and TRBJ1-1, with 8 bases that match TRBD1. This CDR3 spans 14 amino acids. Losses at the gene ends were 6 bases for V and 1 base for J; bases not matched to a gene: 4. CDR1 and CDR2 from the germline V gene are SNHLY and FYNNEI. In DNA form, the CDR3 reads TGTGCCAGCAGGGAACAGGGGGGGAACACTGAAGCTTTCTTT. Translation: CASREQGGNTEAFF.

The gene calls are TRBV29-1 and TRBJ1-1; D unresolved. The V gene lost 6 bases and the J gene lost 0 bases, with 20 bases spanning the gap. CDR1 SQVTM and CDR2 ANQGSEA come from the germline V gene. The CDR3 contains 16 residues. The DNA for the CDR3 is TGCAGCGTGGGGTACGGGGTTACCATCATGAACACTGAAGCTTTCTTT. Amino acid sequence: CSVGYGVTIMNTEAFF.

This rearrangement joins TRBV7-8 to TRBJ1-1, with 11 nucleotides matching TRBD1. The CDR3 consists of 16 residues. The germline gives CDR1 SGHVS, CDR2 FQNEAQ. V trimming: 5 bases; J trimming: 1 base; junction bases outside the gene matches: 6. The CDR3 nucleotides read TGTGCCAGCAGCCTAGAAGGACAGGGGGCGAACACTGAAGCTTTCTTT. It translates to CASSLEGQGANTEAFF.

The V gene is TRBV5-1, the J gene TRBJ1-1; D not resolved. This CDR3 has 13 residues. The germline V gene has CDR1 SGHRS and CDR2 YFSETQ. V was clipped by 0 bases and J by 5 bases, with 8 bases between them. The CDR3, as DNA: TGCGCCAGCAGCTTGGATTGGAAAACTGAAGCTTTCTTT. It translates to CASSLDWKTEAFF.

A word on this clonotype: One end of the junction is discordant with germline, which a read error may explain. CDR3 coding DNA: TGCGCCAGCAGCTTGGATCTGGATACGCGGTATTTT. Translating it yields CASSLDLDTRYF. The gene calls are TRBV5-1 and TRBJ2-3; D is unclear. This CDR3 has 12 residues. Germline V gene sequence: CDR1 SGHRS, CDR2 YFSETQ.

This clonotype has only one observation. The chain couples TRBV14 to TRBJ2-2; D unresolved. The V end was cut by 4 bases, the J end by 5 bases, with 8 bases between. CDR1 SGHDN and CDR2 FVKESK come from the germline V gene. The CDR3 sequence is 13 residues long. CDR3 amino acids: CASSPYLTGELFF. The DNA for the CDR3 is TGTGCCAGCAGCCCCTACTTAACCGGGGAGCTGTTTTTT. The whole variable domain, filled in from reference TRBV14 and TRBJ2-2, reads EAGVTQFPSHSVIEKGQTVTLRCDPISGHDNLYWYRRVMGKEIKFLLHFVKESKQDESGMPNNRFLAERTGGTYSTLKVQPAELEDSGVYFCASSPYLTGELFFGEGSRLTVL.

The chain has TRBV6-1 and TRBJ2-7; possibly TRBD1 for D (6 bases). The germline gives CDR1 MNHNS, CDR2 SASEGT. V was trimmed by 5 bases and J by 0 bases, leaving 20 bases between them. The CDR3 consists of 17 residues. The CDR3 DNA is TGTGCCAGCAGTCGTCAACCGGGACACATATCCTCCTACGAGCAGTACTTC. Translating gives CASSRQPGHISSYEQYF.

The chain links TRBV2 to TRBJ1-5; D is ambiguous. Between the trimmed V and J ends, which lost 7 bases and 5 bases, there was a span of 21 bases. The CDR3 consists of 16 residues. Germline CDR1 SNHLY, CDR2 FYNNEI. In DNA form, the CDR3 reads TGTGCCAGCACCCCCGAGGTCACCGTACCTCATCAGCCCCAGCATTTT. Its translation is CASTPEVTVPHQPQHF.

The chain is built from TRBV10-3 and TRBJ1-2, with 10 bases that match TRBD1. The junction had 4 bases not matched to a gene; V was cut back by 5 bases and J by 7 bases. The V gene's germline CDR1 is ENHRY and CDR2 SYGVKD. The CDR3 runs 13 residues. This CDR3 is CAISPRTGGGYTF. Written as DNA, the CDR3 is TGTGCCATCAGTCCGCGGACAGGGGGTGGCTACACCTTC.

J is TRBJ2-5 and V is TRBV27; no definite D call. Germline V gives CDR1 MNHEY, CDR2 SMNVEV (reference sequence). Trimming shortened V by 5 bases and J by 2 bases, and 12 bases separated the two germline ends. This CDR3 has 14 amino acids. Written as DNA, the CDR3 is TGTGCCAGCAGTATTTCACCCGGACAAGAGACCCAGTACTTC. Residues: CASSISPGQETQYF.

V gene TRBV29-1 combines with J gene TRBJ1-5, with 9 nucleotides matching TRBD1. This CDR3 comprises 13 residues. The junction had 4 bases not matched to a gene; V was cut back by 6 bases and J by 4 bases. CDR1 is SQVTM and CDR2 is ANQGSEA in the germline V gene. The CDR3, as DNA: TGCAGCGTCGGGACAGGGAGGAATCAGCCCCAGCATTTT. Translation: CSVGTGRNQPQHF.

This clonotype is a singleton in its sample. The chain carries TRBV11-2 and TRBJ1-2, with D perhaps matching TRBD1 (5 bases). Per germline, CDR1 SGHAT and CDR2 FQNNGV. The CDR3 totals 11 residues. Trimming pared 3 bases from V and 13 bases from J, leaving 12 bases between. The CDR3 spells CASSFRRGFTF. CDR3 DNA: TGTGCCAGCAGCTTCAGAAGGGGATTCACCTTC.

The chain joins TRBV7-3 to TRBJ2-1; 7 bases align to TRBD2. Germline CDR1 reads SGHTA; CDR2 reads FQGTGA. With V trimmed by 4 bases and J by 8 bases, 11 bases remained unmatched. The CDR3 loop spans 15 amino acids. The CDR3 region has the DNA TGTGCCAGCAGCTCTACTGGACTAGAGGGCGATGAGCAGTTCTTC. Translation: CASSSTGLEGDEQFF.

The genes are TRBV5-1 and TRBJ2-3; TRBD2 matches 7 bases. Germline V lookup: CDR1 SGHRS, CDR2 YFSETQ. V lost 3 bases and J lost 2; bases outside the gene matches: 12. CDR3 length: 17 residues. CDR3 nucleotide sequence: TGCGCCAGCAGCTCCCCAAGTGGCGGGGGATCCACAGATACGCAGTATTTT. This gives the protein CASSSPSGGGSTDTQYF. Using reference TRBV5-1 and TRBJ2-3 for the parts outside the CDR3, the full variable domain is KAGVTQTPRYLIKTRGQQVTLSCSPISGHRSVSWYQQTPGQGLQFLFEYFSETQRNKGNFPGRFSGRQFSNSRSEMNVSTLELGDSALYLCASSSPSGGGSTDTQYFGPGTRLTVL.

The V gene is TRBV7-9, the J gene TRBJ1-5; 8 bases line up with TRBD1. Germline V gives CDR1 SEHNR, CDR2 FQNEAQ (reference sequence). The CDR3 runs 13 residues. The J segment lost 2 bases and the V segment lost 6 bases, leaving 0 bases of the junction unmatched. The CDR3 loop is CASRGQGNQPQHF. In DNA form, the CDR3 reads TGTGCCAGCAGGGGACAGGGCAATCAGCCCCAGCATTTT.

This chain uses TRBV5-5 with TRBJ2-5; 8 nucleotides align to TRBD2. The CDR3 runs to 15 residues. Germline CDR1 SGHKS, CDR2 YYEKEE (reference sequence). Unmatched junction bases numbered 4, after V lost 1 base and J lost 2 bases. In nucleotides, the CDR3 is TGTGCCAGCAGCTTGCCAAGCGGGGGACAAGAGACCCAGTACTTC. This encodes CASSLPSGGQETQYF.

This clonotype was picked up a small number of times. This sequence joins TRBV19 and TRBJ2-3, with D uncertain. The CDR3 sequence is 14 residues long. Germline loops: CDR1 LNHDA, CDR2 SQIVND (reference sequence). V was trimmed by 4 bases and J by 0 bases, leaving 8 bases between them. CDR3 in amino acids: CASSSGLSTDTQYF. The DNA of the CDR3 is TGTGCCAGTAGTAGTGGGCTAAGCACAGATACGCAGTATTTT.

With regard to this clonotype: One end of the junction is discordant with germline, which a read error may explain. The chain recombines TRBV6-5 with TRBJ2-6; D unresolved. This CDR3 spans 14 amino acids. The germline gives CDR1 MNHEY, CDR2 SVGAGI. The CDR3 bases are TGTGCCAGCAGTCCGCCCTCTGGCGCCAACGTCCTGACTTTC. Translated, it gives CASSPPSGANVLTF.

The chain recombines TRBV5-1 with TRBJ2-7, with D perhaps TRBD1 (6 bases). The CDR3 loop spans 14 amino acids. Germline loops: CDR1 SGHRS, CDR2 YFSETQ. The germline V and J ends were trimmed by 5 bases and 1 base, with 13 bases remaining between them. This CDR3 reads CASSDPGHSYEQYF. The DNA of the CDR3 is TGCGCCAGCAGTGACCCGGGACATTCCTACGAGCAGTACTTC.

The chain carries TRBV20-1 and TRBJ2-2; D is unclear. CDR1 DFQATT and CDR2 SNEGSKA come from the germline V gene (reference sequence). Trimming removed 4 bases at V and 6 bases at J, with 12 bases between. CDR3 length equals 13 residues. The CDR3 spells CSATFQRSGELFF. DNA of the CDR3: TGCAGTGCTACTTTCCAGCGTTCCGGGGAGCTGTTTTTT.

The V and J genes are TRBV5-1 and TRBJ2-2; D remains ambiguous. Germline V lookup: CDR1 SGHRS, CDR2 YFSETQ. This CDR3 comprises 13 residues. Trimming shortened V by 7 bases and J by 4 bases, and 11 bases separated the two germline ends. The CDR3 bases are TGCGCCAGCGCCGCCGGGTCCACCGGGGAGCTGTTTTTT. Translation: CASAAGSTGELFF.